A single sample gave rise to the 10 T cell receptor beta chains below, sequenced in a study of cytomegalovirus exposure and HLA in healthy donors. PCR involved 60 Vbeta and 13 Jbeta primers. The assay was immunoSEQ multiplex PCR, and TCRdb's table has in-frame clones only and misses some. Of 100,000 to 150,000 clones in the sample, 8.5% to 9% were seen once. Sequencing input: PBMCs. These receptors came from a woman in her 40s in good health and CMV-seropositive.

This rearrangement joins TRBV11-2 to TRBJ2-3; possibly TRBD2 for D (5 bases). Germline-derived CDR1 and CDR2 are SGHAT and FQNNGV. The CDR3 totals 14 residues. The ends were cut back, 3 bases at V and 8 bases at J, with 15 bases in the middle. The CDR3 protein is CASSFGAARGTQYF. The CDR3 region has the DNA TGTGCCAGCAGCTTTGGTGCGGCTCGGGGTACGCAGTATTTT.

This clone was recorded a few times. The V gene is TRBV19, the J gene TRBJ1-6, with D hard to call. The CDR3 is 17 amino acids. The ends were cut back, 2 bases at V and 6 bases at J, with 17 bases in the middle. Germline CDR1 is LNHDA and CDR2 is SQIVND (reference sequence). The CDR3 here is CASSIRLLGRSNSPLHF. CDR3 sequence (DNA): TGTGCCAGTAGTATACGTCTCTTGGGCAGGTCTAATTCACCCCTCCACTTT.

This clone was counted between two and nine times. The chain carries TRBV7-9 and TRBJ1-5, with 10 bases aligning to TRBD1. Germline CDR1 and CDR2: SEHNR and FQNEAQ (reference sequence). The V segment lost 4 bases and the J segment 4 bases; nucleotides outside the gene matches: 1. CDR3 size: 14 residues. The CDR3 loop reads CASSWGQGNQPQHF. The DNA for the CDR3 is TGTGCCAGCAGCTGGGGACAGGGGAATCAGCCCCAGCATTTT.

The chain combines TRBV9 with TRBJ2-5, with no clear D. Germline loops: CDR1 SGDLS, CDR2 YYNGEE. CDR3 length: 14 residues. Trimming removed 0 bases at V and 2 bases at J, with 8 bases between. CDR3 sequence reads: CASSVGISQETQYF. As DNA, the CDR3 is TGTGCCAGCAGCGTAGGTATCAGTCAAGAGACCCAGTACTTC.

The V and J genes are TRBV9 and TRBJ2-1; 7 bases fit TRBD2. Germline trimming cut 3 bases from V and 2 bases from J; bases unmatched to any gene: 5. The length of the CDR3 is 15 residues. Germline loops: CDR1 SGDLS, CDR2 YYNGEE. Here the CDR3 reads CASSARGDTYNEQFF. DNA for the CDR3: TGTGCCAGCAGCGCCCGGGGGGATACCTACAATGAGCAGTTCTTC.

This clone was counted a few times. This sequence joins TRBV2 and TRBJ2-6, with no clear D. The CDR3 spans 16 residues. CDR1 SNHLY and CDR2 FYNNEI come from the germline V gene. Trimming cost V 3 bases and J 0 bases, with 9 bases left between them. CDR3 residues: CASSDSSDSGANVLTF. In DNA form, the CDR3 reads TGTGCCAGCAGTGACAGTTCCGACTCTGGGGCCAACGTCCTGACTTTC. Using reference TRBV2 and TRBJ2-6 for the parts outside the CDR3, the full variable domain is EPEVTQTPSHQVTQMGQEVILRCVPISNHLYFYWYRQILGQKVEFLVSFYNNEISEKSEIFDDQFSVERPDGSNFTLKIRSTKLEDSAMYFCASSDSSDSGANVLTFGAGSRLTVL.

The V gene is TRBV27, the J gene TRBJ1-1; unclear D gene. Trimming took off 6 bases at V and 0 bases at J, with 17 bases between the two ends. The CDR3 is 16 residues long. From germline, CDR1 is MNHEY and CDR2 SMNVEV (reference sequence). CDR3: CASSELGGEMNTEAFF. The CDR3 DNA reads as TGTGCCAGCAGCGAACTGGGTGGGGAGATGAACACTGAAGCTTTCTTT.

This CDR3 is CASSLSGSKGETQYF. CDR3 in DNA: TGTGCCAGCAGCTTAAGTGGCTCTAAGGGGGAGACCCAGTACTTC. The chain combines TRBV7-3 with TRBJ2-5; D perhaps matches TRBD1 (5 bases). The germline CDR1 and CDR2 sequences are SGHTA and FQGTGA. This CDR3 spans 15 amino acids. V shed 1 base and J shed 5 bases, with 14 bases lying between them.

This clone was counted between two and nine times. The chain couples TRBV6-5 to TRBJ2-7, with D tentatively TRBD1 (7 bases). This CDR3 comprises 14 residues. Germline CDR1 is MNHEY and CDR2 is SVGAGI. Trimming pared 6 bases from V and 4 bases from J, leaving 16 bases between. CDR3 sequence: CASSRGRGEYEQYF. The CDR3 DNA sequence: TGTGCCAGCAGCCGGGGCAGGGGGGAATACGAGCAGTACTTC.

The V call is TRBV6-1, the J call TRBJ2-7; 9 bases are a match to TRBD1. Germline CDR1 and CDR2: MNHNS and SASEGT. CDR3 length equals 13 residues. The ends lost 8 bases at V and 1 base at J; junction bases unmatched: 3. The CDR3 DNA reads TGTGCCAGCGGGGACAGGGCATCCTACGAGCAGTACTTC. Translation: CASGDRASYEQYF.